These 5 T cell receptor beta chains were sequenced from one sample in a study of T-cell reconstitution after alpha-beta-depleted transplantation in children. Unique molecular identifiers were incorporated into the prepared TCRbeta library. TCRdb reprocessed the PCR reads with MiXCR, giving one entry per CDR3 protein. This table has about 58,000 distinct CDR3 sequences, around 40% appearing once. This specimen consisted of PBMCs, mostly from graft donor cells, obtained 360 days after TCRalphabeta/CD19-depleted stem cell transplant. These receptors came from a male patient between 5 and 17 years old who had a stem cell transplant for acute lymphoblastic leukemia, so the T cells may come from the graft donor.

This chain connects TRBV29-1 to TRBJ1-1; D remains unclear. CDR3 length equals 10 residues. Trimming took off 7 bases at V and 9 bases at J, with 12 bases between the two ends. CDR1 is SQVTM, CDR2 ANQGSEA, per germline. As DNA, the CDR3 is TGCAGCGCCATTCAAATTCAAGCTTTCTTT. This codes for CSAIQIQAFF. Combining the CDR3 with reference TRBV29-1 and TRBJ1-1 gives the whole variable domain SAVISQKPSRDICQRGTSLTIQCQVDSQVTMMFWYRQQPGQSLTLIATANQGSEATYESGFVIDKFPISRPNLTFSTLTVSNMSPEDSSIYLCSAIQIQAFFGQGTRLTVV.

This clonotype was detected only once. The V and J genes are TRBV5-1 and TRBJ2-7; TRBD2 matches at 7 bases. CDR1 SGHRS and CDR2 YFSETQ come from the germline V gene. V was pared by 4 bases and J by 0 bases, with 7 bases of the junction left unmatched. The CDR3 loop spans 15 amino acids. The CDR3 bases are TGCGCCAGCAGCCCTCGGGACTACGCCTCCTACGAGCAGTACTTC. It specifies CASSPRDYASYEQYF.

This clonotype was counted a few times. This rearrangement joins TRBV12-3 or TRBV12-4 to TRBJ1-5; D possibly corresponds to TRBD1 (6 bases). The CDR3 has 13 amino acids. With 3 bases removed from V and 7 bases from J, the gap between germline ends came to 10 bases. CDR3 coding DNA: TGTGCCAGCAGTTTGGGCGGGGGCCAGCCCCAGCATTTT. Amino acids: CASSLGGGQPQHF.

This clonotype was detected only a few times. This rearrangement joins TRBV10-3 to TRBJ2-4; the D gene is possibly TRBD2 (5 bases). Germline CDR1 reads ENHRY; CDR2 reads SYGVKD. CDR3 size: 12 residues. Deletions cut 8 bases from V and 5 bases from J, with 10 bases between. The CDR3 DNA reads as TGTGCCATCGGGAGAGAGGAAAACATTCAGTACTTC. Translated, it gives CAIGREENIQYF.

This clonotype was counted a few times. J is TRBJ2-1 and V is TRBV21-1; the D segment call TRBD2 is taken from the table without a DNA check. TRBV21-1 is classified as a pseudogene. This CDR3 is 15 amino acids long. The DNA for the CDR3 is TGTGCCAGCAGCACCTCTAGCGTCCCCTACAATGAGCAGTTCTTC. Its protein product is CASSTSSVPYNEQFF.